The 20 T cell receptor beta chains below were found in one sample sequenced in a study of cytomegalovirus exposure and HLA in healthy donors. Repertoires were generated with immunoSEQ multiplex PCR, while TCRdb's copy carries only in-frame clones and drops some. This table holds 150,000 to 170,000 clones, 70% to 90% found once. Sequenced input: PBMCs. The receptors come from a human donor in good health.

This chain uses TRBV9 with TRBJ2-7, with 10 bases matching TRBD2. Germline lookup yields CDR1 SGDLS and CDR2 YYNGEE. This CDR3 spans 15 amino acids. With V trimmed by 3 bases and J by 4 bases, 7 bases remained unmatched. CDR3 DNA: TGTGCCAGCAGCGCTCTAGCGGGGGAGAATTACGAGCAGTACTTC. Its protein product is CASSALAGENYEQYF. The variable domain in full, completed from reference TRBV9 and TRBJ2-7, reads DSGVTQTPKHLITATGQRVTLRCSPRSGDLSVYWYQQSLDQGLQFLIQYYNGEERAKGNILERFSAQQFPDLHSELNLSSLELGDSALYFCASSALAGENYEQYFGPGTRLTVT.

The chain is built from TRBV9 and TRBJ2-1; tentatively, D is TRBD1 (6 bases). This CDR3 region has 17 residues. The germline gives CDR1 SGDLS, CDR2 YYNGEE. V shed 0 bases and J shed 0 bases, with 13 bases lying between them. This CDR3 is CASSVGPGALSYNEQFF. The CDR3 bases are TGTGCCAGCAGCGTAGGACCAGGGGCCCTCTCCTACAATGAGCAGTTCTTC.

This chain links TRBV4-1 with TRBJ2-5; D perhaps matches TRBD1 (6 bases). The CDR3 covers 16 residues. CDR1 and CDR2 (germline): MGHRA, YSYEKL. V dropped 4 bases and J dropped 1 base, with 16 bases sitting between them. The CDR3 sequence is CASSRGLEVFQETQYF. The DNA of the CDR3 is TGCGCCAGCAGCCGGGGGCTAGAAGTATTCCAAGAGACCCAGTACTTC.

The rearrangement links TRBV27 to TRBJ1-2, with TRBD1 matching 9 bases. Looked up from germline, CDR1 is MNHEY and CDR2 is SMNVEV (reference sequence). Trimming at V came to 7 bases and at J to 5 bases, leaving 14 bases not matched to a gene. The CDR3 runs to 16 residues. The CDR3 nucleotides are TGTGCCAGCACGGCCTACGCAGGACAGGGGCTATATGGCTACACCTTC. Its protein is CASTAYAGQGLYGYTF.

V gene TRBV9 combines with J gene TRBJ2-1, with 8 nucleotides matching TRBD2. CDR1 is SGDLS, CDR2 YYNGEE, per germline. There are 15 residues in the CDR3. The V gene end was trimmed by 0 bases and the J gene end by 2 bases; junction bases not matched to a gene: 1. The CDR3 bases are TGTGCCAGCAGCGTAGTAGCGGGGCCCTACAATGAGCAGTTCTTC. Translation: CASSVVAGPYNEQFF.

This chain uses TRBV2 with TRBJ2-1; maybe TRBD1 (5 bases). V lost 7 bases and J lost 0, with 16 bases in between. CDR3 length equals 16 residues. In germline, CDR1 is SNHLY, CDR2 FYNNEI. The CDR3 is CASTDATESSYNEQFF. Here the CDR3 DNA reads TGTGCCAGCACAGACGCGACAGAGAGCTCCTACAATGAGCAGTTCTTC.

V is TRBV5-1 and J is TRBJ2-5; D not resolved. The CDR3 is 15 residues long. CDR1 and CDR2 (germline): SGHRS, YFSETQ. V was trimmed by 2 bases and J by 0 bases, leaving 11 bases between them. CDR3 amino acids: CASSLTYPYQETQYF. The CDR3, as DNA: TGCGCCAGCAGCTTAACCTACCCGTACCAAGAGACCCAGTACTTC. Full variable domain (outside the CDR3, taken from reference TRBV5-1 and TRBJ2-5): KAGVTQTPRYLIKTRGQQVTLSCSPISGHRSVSWYQQTPGQGLQFLFEYFSETQRNKGNFPGRFSGRQFSNSRSEMNVSTLELGDSALYLCASSLTYPYQETQYFGPGTRLLVL.

The chain is built from TRBV19 and TRBJ2-7; 7 bases align to TRBD2. The CDR3 is made up of 15 amino acids. Per the germline V gene, CDR1 is LNHDA and CDR2 is SQIVND (reference sequence). The junction had 2 bases not matched to a gene; V was cut back by 0 bases and J by 0 bases. CDR3 in DNA: TGTGCCAGTAGTATAGAAGCGGGAAGCTCCTACGAGCAGTACTTC. This translates into CASSIEAGSSYEQYF. The entire variable domain, with the rest obtained from reference TRBV19 and TRBJ2-7, is as follows: DGGITQSPKYLFRKEGQNVTLSCEQNLNHDAMYWYRQDPGQGLRLIYYSQIVNDFQKGDIAEGYSVSREKKESFPLTVTSAQKNPTAFYLCASSIEAGSSYEQYFGPGTRLTVT.

J is TRBJ1-1 and V is TRBV7-9; 8 bases fit TRBD1. The CDR3 sequence is 13 residues long. The V gene end was trimmed by 6 bases and the J gene end by 3 bases; junction bases not matched to a gene: 3. Germline V gene sequence: CDR1 SEHNR, CDR2 FQNEAQ (reference sequence). In DNA form, the CDR3 reads TGTGCCAGCAGTAAGGACAGGGACACTGAAGCTTTCTTT. Its translation is CASSKDRDTEAFF.

The chain recombines TRBV5-1 with TRBJ2-1, with TRBD2 identical over 11 bases. This CDR3 is 15 amino acids long. With V trimmed by 5 bases and J by 6 bases, 7 bases remained unmatched. In germline, CDR1 is SGHRS, CDR2 YFSETQ. CDR3 amino acids: CASRPLAGESNEQFF. CDR3 bases: TGCGCCAGCAGACCACTAGCGGGAGAATCCAATGAGCAGTTCTTC.

The chain combines TRBV28 with TRBJ1-1; the match to TRBD1 covers 9 bases. V dropped 5 bases and J dropped 4; count of bases not matched to a gene: 8. This CDR3 is 15 amino acids long. The germline V gene encodes CDR1 MDHEN and CDR2 SYDVKM. In nucleotides, the CDR3 is TGTGCCAGCAGTGTTTTAGGGACAGGGAGCACTGAAGCTTTCTTT. Residues: CASSVLGTGSTEAFF.

The chain uses TRBV6-1 and TRBJ2-5; TRBD2 might be the D (5 bases). The CDR3 has 14 residues. Germline lookup yields CDR1 MNHNS and CDR2 SASEGT. Trimming took off 3 bases at V and 5 bases at J, with 13 bases between the two ends. The CDR3 DNA is TGTGCCAGCAGTGACCCGGGGTTAGGGGAGACCCAGTACTTC. Amino acids: CASSDPGLGETQYF.

The gene calls are TRBV4-1 and TRBJ2-2; D call uncertain. The CDR3 is 18 residues long. The V end was cut by 0 bases, the J end by 2 bases, with 16 bases between. Germline CDR1 and CDR2: MGHRA and YSYEKL. CDR3 coding DNA: TGCGCCAGCAGCCAAGATCCAGCGACCTTCCTAAACACCGGGGAGCTGTTTTTT. It is translated as CASSQDPATFLNTGELFF.

This chain links TRBV11-2 with TRBJ2-7, with 8 bases matching TRBD1. V dropped 0 bases and J dropped 7; count of bases not matched to a gene: 2. CDR3 size: 13 residues. Germline V gene data show CDR1 as SGHAT and CDR2 as FQNNGV. CDR3 bases: TGTGCCAGCAGCTTAGACAGGGGGCGGGAGCAGTACTTC. It specifies CASSLDRGREQYF.

CDR3 protein: CASSLGTSGTGELFF. CDR3 sequence (DNA): TGTGCCAGCAGCTTGGGGACTAGCGGGACCGGGGAGCTGTTTTTT. This chain connects TRBV11-3 to TRBJ2-2; 12 bases match TRBD2. Germline V gene sequence: CDR1 SGHNT, CDR2 YENEEA. The CDR3 length is 15 residues. The V gene end was trimmed by 3 bases and the J gene end by 5 bases; junction bases not matched to a gene: 1.

The chain carries TRBV19 and TRBJ1-1; D remains ambiguous. There are 17 residues in the CDR3. Germline CDR1 is LNHDA and CDR2 is SQIVND (reference sequence). V was trimmed by 1 base and J by 0 bases, leaving 15 bases between them. The CDR3 loop reads CASSIVGRIPVNTEAFF. In DNA, the CDR3 is TGTGCCAGTAGTATAGTCGGCAGGATACCGGTGAACACTGAAGCTTTCTTT.

The chain is built from TRBV27 and TRBJ2-6, with D unclear. Trimming left V 0 bases short and J 0 bases short, with 12 bases between. The CDR3 contains 18 residues. Germline lookup yields CDR1 MNHEY and CDR2 SMNVEV (reference sequence). CDR3 DNA sequence: TGTGCCAGCAGTTTATCTGTGGTAGCACACTCTGGGGCCAACGTCCTGACTTTC. Translation: CASSLSVVAHSGANVLTF.

This clone was detected a few times. The V call is TRBV7-2, the J call TRBJ1-2; D not resolved. The CDR3 spans 14 residues. Trimming took off 1 base at V and 2 bases at J, with 8 bases between the two ends. Germline assignment: CDR1 SGHTA and CDR2 FQGNSA. CDR3 DNA sequence: TGTGCCAGCAGCTTAGAAACGGGGAACTATGGCTACACCTTC. It encodes CASSLETGNYGYTF.

The CDR3 here is CASTPDRETDTQYF. CDR3 nucleotides: TGTGCCAGCACCCCCGACAGGGAAACAGATACGCAGTATTTT. The chain is built from TRBV6-6 and TRBJ2-3; 7 positions agree with TRBD1. The CDR3 loop spans 14 amino acids. The germline gives CDR1 MNHNY, CDR2 SVGAGI (reference sequence). J gave up 3 bases and V 7 bases, and 7 bases lay outside the gene matches.

CDR3 protein: CASSLPGQQNTEAFF. The DNA of the CDR3 is TGTGCCAGCAGTTTACCGGGACAGCAAAACACTGAAGCTTTCTTT. The rearrangement links TRBV28 to TRBJ1-1; 7 bases are shared with TRBD1. Germline V gene lookup returns CDR1 MDHEN and CDR2 SYDVKM. The trim removed 2 bases at V and 2 bases at J, leaving 5 bases unmatched. This CDR3 spans 15 amino acids.